This T cell receptor (beta chain) originates from a study of graft-versus-host responses after intestinal transplantation. Study information: Recipients got multivisceral, liver-intestinal, or isolated intestinal transplants. Every recipient had anti-thymocyte globulin induction and around three years of tacrolimus plus steroids. Study-level points and caveats: Recipient marrow harbored GvH clones, some of which surfaced first in ileum or blood. The study found high graft-versus-host to host-versus-graft clonal ratios in allografts of patients with graft-donor T cell macrochimerism.

Regarding this clone: Its antigen is still unknown.

The V segment lost 1 base and the J segment 3 bases; nucleotides outside the gene matches: 4. This CDR3 is built from 15 residues. Per germline, CDR1 MNHEY and CDR2 SVGAGI. The repertoire was sequenced with immunoSEQ multiplex PCR; TCRdb's copy has only in-frame clones and lacks some. Among about 90,000 clones listed, approximately 89% were seen once. The receptor comes from a human donor who was the organ donor for an intestinal transplant. The sequencing used unstimulated CD4+ T cells sorted from spleen or lymph node cells, collected before transplant. The genes are TRBV6-5 and TRBJ2-7, with TRBD1 matching 9 bases. This CDR3 reads CASSYWGQGGYEQYF. The CDR3 DNA sequence: TGTGCCAGCAGTTACTGGGGACAGGGAGGCTACGAGCAGTACTTC.